These 18 T cell receptor beta chains came from one sample sequenced in a study of shared T cell receptors in the human thymus. Data came from immunoSEQ multiplex PCR; TCRdb stores just in-frame clones and leaves some out. The profile covers hundreds of thousands of clones, with around 78% appearing a single time and about 0.013% taken by the ten largest. These data also formed part of another study, on human thymus T cells.

The sample comprised thymocytes. The receptors were gathered from a boy under three years old with a congenital heart defect.

V gene TRBV4-2 combines with J gene TRBJ1-1; D uncertain. The length of the CDR3 is 15 residues. Germline values: CDR1 LGHNA, CDR2 YNFKEQ. Trimming took 0 bases from V and 5 from J, leaving 13 bases between them. CDR3 bases: TGTGCCAGCAGCCAAGATTTACGCAGAGGGACTGAAGCTTTCTTT. Its protein product is CASSQDLRRGTEAFF.

J is TRBJ2-2 and V is TRBV9, with 7 bases that match TRBD1. Germline values: CDR1 SGDLS, CDR2 YYNGEE. V shed 3 bases, J shed 4 bases, and the junction held 6 bases outside the gene matches. CDR3 length: 15 residues. CDR3 loop: CASSEQGLGTGELFF. CDR3 nucleotide sequence: TGTGCCAGCAGCGAACAGGGGTTGGGCACCGGGGAGCTGTTTTTT.

For the CDR3, the DNA is TGTGCCAGCAGCTCCGGACTAGCGGGAGTGATTTGGTACCAAGAGACCCAGTACTTC. Translation: CASSSGLAGVIWYQETQYF. The rearrangement links TRBV11-2 to TRBJ2-5, with 13 bases fitting TRBD2. The CDR3 sequence is 19 residues long. The V segment lost 4 bases and the J segment 0 bases; nucleotides outside the gene matches: 11. Germline loops: CDR1 SGHAT, CDR2 FQNNGV. The full variable domain, completed using reference TRBV11-2 and TRBJ2-5, is EAGVAQSPRYKIIEKRQSVAFWCNPISGHATLYWYQQILGQGPKLLIQFQNNGVVDDSQLPKDRFSAERLKGVDSTLKIQPAKLEDSAVYLCASSSGLAGVIWYQETQYFGPGTRLLVL.

V gene TRBV27 combines with J gene TRBJ2-2, with D possibly matching TRBD2 (5 bases). V lost 2 bases, J lost 4 bases, and 17 bases lay in between. Per germline, CDR1 MNHEY and CDR2 SMNVEV (reference sequence). The CDR3 totals 17 residues. The DNA of the CDR3 is TGTGCCAGCAGTTTAATGACCCGGCGGGTTGTCACCGGGGAGCTGTTTTTT. Protein product: CASSLMTRRVVTGELFF.

The CDR3 is CASKRTGLSGNTIYF. The CDR3 region has the DNA TGTGCCAGCAAACGGACAGGACTTTCTGGAAACACCATATATTTT. The chain combines TRBV28 with TRBJ1-3; 7 bases agree with TRBD1. The CDR3 runs to 15 residues. Germline V CDR1 and CDR2: MDHEN, SYDVKM. V was clipped by 7 bases and J by 1 base; unmatched bases: 7.

This clone has only a few counts. J is TRBJ2-7 and V is TRBV21-1; no check of the table's D call, TRBD2, against the DNA was made. TRBV21-1 is flagged as a pseudogene. The CDR3 runs 16 residues. Here the CDR3 reads CASSTGRDLTQGEQYF. The DNA of the CDR3 is TGTGCCAGCAGCACGGGGCGGGACCTCACCCAGGGCGAGCAGTACTTC.

V and J are TRBV25-1 and TRBJ2-3; 8 bases are shared with TRBD1. CDR3 length: 14 residues. Per germline, CDR1 MGHDK and CDR2 SYGVNS. Here the CDR3 DNA reads TGTGTAACAGGGGGGATAGAGGGTACAGATACGCAGTATTTT. It translates to CVTGGIEGTDTQYF. Supplemented by reference TRBV25-1 and TRBJ2-3, the full variable domain reads EADIYQTPRYLVIGTGKKITLECSQTMGHDKMYWYQQDPGMELHLIHYSYGVNSTEKGDLSSESTVSRIRTEHFPLTLESARPSHTSQYLCVTGGIEGTDTQYFGPGTRLTVL.

The CDR3 DNA reads as TGTGCCAGCAGCCGCCTAGCCCCTAGTGGCACAGATACGCAGTATTTT. Translating it yields CASSRLAPSGTDTQYF. The chain employs TRBV7-6 and TRBJ2-3, with D possibly being TRBD2 (5 bases). The CDR3 is 16 residues long. The V gene lost 5 bases and the J gene lost 1 base, with 16 bases spanning the gap. Germline V lookup: CDR1 SGHVS, CDR2 FNYEAQ.

The chain employs TRBV5-4 and TRBJ2-3; tentatively, D is TRBD2 (7 bases). The V end lost 0 bases, the J end lost 4 bases, and 12 bases lay between the germline ends. Germline lookup yields CDR1 SGHNT and CDR2 YYREEE (reference sequence). There are 15 residues in the CDR3. The CDR3 reads CASSLDGGAADTQYF. CDR3 DNA sequence: TGTGCCAGCAGCTTGGATGGGGGGGCTGCAGATACGCAGTATTTT.

This clone was picked up a small number of times. V gene TRBV19 combines with J gene TRBJ2-6, with 7 bases aligning to TRBD1. V shed 4 bases, J shed 4 bases, and the junction held 4 bases outside the gene matches. Per germline, CDR1 LNHDA and CDR2 SQIVND (reference sequence). The CDR3 covers 15 residues. The CDR3 is CASSRRQGGANVLTF. CDR3 in DNA: TGTGCCAGTAGTAGGAGACAGGGAGGGGCCAACGTCCTGACTTTC.

The chain links TRBV6-5 to TRBJ1-1; TRBD1 might be the D (5 bases). Germline V gene sequence: CDR1 MNHEY, CDR2 SVGAGI. The CDR3 is made up of 13 amino acids. The ends were cut back, 8 bases at V and 5 bases at J, with 15 bases in the middle. CDR3 bases: TGTGCCAGCTCCACCGGGGGGAGTACTGAAGCTTTCTTT. Translating it yields CASSTGGSTEAFF.

The CDR3 bases are TGCGCCAGCAGCTTGGCACTAGCGGGTGTCTACGAGCAGTACTTC. This translates into CASSLALAGVYEQYF. This chain connects TRBV5-1 to TRBJ2-7, with TRBD2 matching 9 bases. V shed 0 bases, J shed 3 bases, and the junction held 4 bases outside the gene matches. This CDR3 contains 15 residues. CDR1 and CDR2 from the germline V gene are SGHRS and YFSETQ. Full variable domain (outside the CDR3, taken from reference TRBV5-1 and TRBJ2-7): KAGVTQTPRYLIKTRGQQVTLSCSPISGHRSVSWYQQTPGQGLQFLFEYFSETQRNKGNFPGRFSGRQFSNSRSEMNVSTLELGDSALYLCASSLALAGVYEQYFGPGTRLTVT.

V and J are TRBV4-3 and TRBJ2-1, with 9 bases lining up with TRBD2. CDR1 is LGHNA, CDR2 YSLEER, per germline. The CDR3 runs 17 residues. The junction had 11 bases not matched to a gene; V was cut back by 0 bases and J by 8 bases. CDR3: CASSQDIRREGLDEQFF. The DNA of the CDR3 is TGCGCCAGCAGCCAAGATATAAGGCGGGAGGGGTTGGATGAGCAGTTCTTC.

This clone was detected a few times. The chain uses TRBV10-3 and TRBJ1-5, with 10 bases that match TRBD1. The CDR3 contains 16 residues. After removal of 0 bases from V and 7 bases from J, the junction contained 6 bases not matched to a gene. CDR1 is ENHRY and CDR2 is SYGVKD in the germline V gene. Written as DNA, the CDR3 is TGTGCCATCAGTGAGTCTTTGACAGGGGGCGGGCAGCCCCAGCATTTT. Its translation: CAISESLTGGGQPQHF.

The chain uses TRBV18 and TRBJ1-4; D is uncertain. Germline CDR1 KGHSH, CDR2 LQKENI. The ends were cut back, 3 bases at V and 6 bases at J, with 8 bases in the middle. This CDR3 contains 13 residues. CDR3 DNA: TGTGCCAGCTCACCCAAATCCCATGAAAAACTGTTTTTT. Protein: CASSPKSHEKLFF. The complete variable domain, with remaining parts taken from reference TRBV18 and TRBJ1-4, reads NAGVMQNPRHLVRRRGQEARLRCSPMKGHSHVYWYRQLPEEGLKFMVYLQKENIIDESGMPKERFSAEFPKEGPSILRIQQVVRGDSAAYFCASSPKSHEKLFFGSGTQLSVL.

The chain joins TRBV7-2 to TRBJ2-1; 14 nucleotides line up with TRBD2. The V gene end was trimmed by 1 base and the J gene end by 8 bases; junction bases not matched to a gene: 4. CDR3 size: 16 residues. Germline V CDR1 and CDR2: SGHTA, FQGNSA. The DNA of the CDR3 is TGTGCCAGCAGCTTAGATGGGACTAGCGGGAGCTATGAGCAGTTCTTC. Translation: CASSLDGTSGSYEQFF.

V usage is TRBV11-3 and J usage is TRBJ2-7; 12 nucleotides align to TRBD2. V gave up 0 bases and J gave up 7 bases; unmatched junction bases: 1. The CDR3 runs to 14 residues. CDR1 and CDR2 (germline): SGHNT, YENEEA. DNA for the CDR3: TGTGCCAGCAGCTTAGAGACTAGCGGGAGTGAGCAGTACTTC. It yields the protein CASSLETSGSEQYF.

V and J are TRBV11-3 and TRBJ1-2; 8 nucleotides line up with TRBD1. The V gene end was trimmed by 4 bases and the J gene end by 4 bases; junction bases not matched to a gene: 14. The germline CDR1 and CDR2 sequences are SGHNT and YENEEA. The CDR3 has 17 residues. The CDR3 spells CASSSDGQGHLGYGYTF. CDR3 nucleotide sequence: TGTGCCAGCAGCTCCGACGGACAGGGACATCTCGGCTATGGCTACACCTTC.